This is a list of T cell receptor beta chains from one sample in a study of T cells in Graves' hyperthyroidism and ophthalmopathy. A single record per CDR3 protein comes from TCRdb applying MiXCR to the multiplex PCR reads. This sample has a few hundred thousand distinct CDR3 sequences, with just under 15% found just once. Sequencing was performed on blood. These receptors all stem from a woman in her twenties or thirties with Graves' hyperthyroidism. Each CDR3 is given with its conserved first and last residue. The D gene is left open where the match is weak. Some rows have no size entry. The others give once, few or many, or a class for an expanded clone.

J: TRBJ2-7
V: TRBV20-1
size: many
D: .
DNA: TGCAGTGCTAGGGGGGCTGGGGGCGGGGAGCAGTACTTC
CDR3: CSARGAGGGEQYF

J: TRBJ1-1
V: TRBV7-2
size: many
D: .
DNA: TGTGCCAGCAGCTTTCTATCGGGGTACACTGAAGCTTTCTTT
CDR3: CASSFLSGYTEAFF

J: TRBJ2-1
V: TRBV12-3/TRBV12-4
size: many
D: TRBD2
DNA: TGTGCCAGCAGTTTCCCACTCGCAGCGGGAGCCGGCAATGAGCAGTTCTTC
CDR3: CASSFPLAAGAGNEQFF

J: TRBJ1-1
V: TRBV2
size: many
D: .
DNA: TGTGCCAGCAGTGATGACAACACTGAAGCTTTCTTT
CDR3: CASSDDNTEAFF

J: TRBJ2-2
V: TRBV6-1
size: few
D: .
DNA: TGTGCCAGCAGTACTACAGGGATCACCGGGGAGCTGTTTTTT
CDR3: CASSTTGITGELFF

J: TRBJ2-5
V: TRBV10-3
size: .
D: .
DNA: TGTGCCATCAGCCAAGACACCTCGGCTCGGACCCAGTACTTC
CDR3: CAISQDTSARTQYF

J: TRBJ1-2
V: TRBV30
size: .
D: .
DNA: TGTGCCTGGAGTCCCCTGGGGCGGGACTATGGCTACACCTTC
CDR3: CAWSPLGRDYGYTF

J: TRBJ2-1
V: TRBV7-2
size: many
D: TRBD2
DNA: TGTGCCAGCACCCCGTGGGGGACTAGCGGCGATGAGCAGTTCTTC
CDR3: CASTPWGTSGDEQFF

J: TRBJ2-3
V: TRBV2
size: many
D: TRBD2
DNA: TGTGCCAGCCGACTAGCGGGGGGAGATCGCACGCAGTATTTT
CDR3: CASRLAGGDRTQYF

J: TRBJ1-2
V: TRBV28
size: once
D: TRBD1
DNA: TGTGCCAGCAGTCAACCGGGACAGGGGGTCTATGGCTACACCTTC
CDR3: CASSQPGQGVYGYTF

J: TRBJ2-1
V: TRBV24-1
size: few
D: TRBD2
DNA: TGTGCCACAGGACTAGAGTCCTACAATGAGCAGTTCTTC
CDR3: CATGLESYNEQFF

J: TRBJ2-2
V: TRBV18
size: many
D: .
DNA: TGTGCCAGCTCACCGTTCACACAGAACACCGGGGAGCTGTTTTTT
CDR3: CASSPFTQNTGELFF

J: TRBJ1-5
V: TRBV30
size: many
D: .
DNA: TGTGCCTGGAGTGTACTAGGGGGAAATCAGCCCCAGCATTTT
CDR3: CAWSVLGGNQPQHF

J: TRBJ2-7
V: TRBV27
size: .
D: TRBD2
DNA: TGTGCCAGCAGTGTGACTAGCGGGAGCTCCTACGAGCAGTACTTC
CDR3: CASSVTSGSSYEQYF

J: TRBJ1-3
V: TRBV3-1
size: few
D: .
DNA: TGTGCCAGCAGCCTACAGCGAAACACCATATATTTT
CDR3: CASSLQRNTIYF

J: TRBJ2-5
V: TRBV20-1
size: many
D: .
DNA: TGCAGTGCAAAAGGGGTCGCTAGCAGTCAAGAGACCCAGTACTTC
CDR3: CSAKGVASSQETQYF

J: TRBJ1-6
V: TRBV18
size: few
D: .
DNA: TGTGCCAGCTCACCATATACAGGGAGTAACAATTCACCCCTCCACTTT
CDR3: CASSPYTGSNNSPLHF

J: TRBJ2-2
V: TRBV5-1
size: many
D: .
DNA: TGTGCCAGCAGTTTCTCCGGGAACACCGGGGAGCTGTTTTTT
CDR3: CASSFSGNTGELFF

J: TRBJ2-2
V: TRBV18
size: many
D: TRBD2
DNA: TGTGCCAGCTCGATGACTAGCTCGGGAGCGGACACCGGGGAGCTGTTTTTT
CDR3: CASSMTSSGADTGELFF

J: TRBJ1-2
V: TRBV6-2/TRBV6-3
size: many
D: .
DNA: TGTGCCAGCAGCCCTGAGTCGAACTATGGCTACACCTTC
CDR3: CASSPESNYGYTF

J: TRBJ1-1
V: TRBV20-1
size: many
D: TRBD1
DNA: TGCAGTGCCGCGTTGGGACAGACCTCCATGAACACTGAAGCTTTCTTT
CDR3: CSAALGQTSMNTEAFF

J: TRBJ2-5
V: TRBV5-5
size: many
D: .
DNA: TGTGCCAGCAGCGGGGGGGCAGGGAAAGAGACCCAGTACTTC
CDR3: CASSGGAGKETQYF

J: TRBJ2-1
V: TRBV7-9
size: few
D: .
DNA: TGTGCCAGCAGCTTATTTGAGGGATTGCATGAGCAGTTCTTC
CDR3: CASSLFEGLHEQFF

J: TRBJ1-2
V: TRBV27
size: .
D: .
DNA: TGTGCCAGCAGTTTATCAGGGTATAGACATGGCCACACCTTC
CDR3: CASSLSGYRHGHTF

J: TRBJ1-2
V: TRBV5-1
size: few
D: .
DNA: TGCGCCAGCAGCTTGCAGGGTTCTGTAAATGGTGGCTACACCTTC
CDR3: CASSLQGSVNGGYTF

J: TRBJ2-2
V: TRBV5-1
size: .
D: .
DNA: TGCGCCAGCCATCAGGGGCGCGACACCGGGGAGCTGTTTTTT
CDR3: CASHQGRDTGELFF

J: TRBJ2-7
V: TRBV7-9
size: many
D: TRBD1
DNA: TGTGCCAGCAGCTTCGATAGAACCGGGACAGTCTACGAGCAGTACTTC
CDR3: CASSFDRTGTVYEQYF

J: TRBJ2-4
V: TRBV5-1
size: many
D: TRBD1
DNA: TGCGCCAGCAGCCTCGGGACAGGGGGCCGTATTCAGTACTTC
CDR3: CASSLGTGGRIQYF

J: TRBJ1-2
V: TRBV3-1
size: many
D: .
DNA: TGTGCCAGCAGCCAAGCGGGCGGCCCTGGCTACACCTTC
CDR3: CASSQAGGPGYTF

J: TRBJ2-2
V: TRBV9
size: few
D: .
DNA: TGTGCCAGCAGCGAGAGGGGCGGGGAGCTGTTTTTT
CDR3: CASSERGGELFF

J: TRBJ2-1
V: TRBV13
size: many
D: .
DNA: TGTGCCAGCAGCCCCACCGGGACGAGCTCCTACAATGAGCAGTTCTTC
CDR3: CASSPTGTSSYNEQFF

J: TRBJ1-2
V: TRBV27
size: few
D: .
DNA: TGTGCCAGCAGTTTATCGCTCGAAGCGAGACTTAACTATGGCTACACCTTC
CDR3: CASSLSLEARLNYGYTF

J: TRBJ2-7
V: TRBV27
size: many
D: .
DNA: TGTGCCAGCAGTTTTTCCCAGGGTGTGGTCTACGAGCAGTACTTC
CDR3: CASSFSQGVVYEQYF

J: TRBJ1-6
V: TRBV2
size: .
D: TRBD1
DNA: TGTGCCAGCGACAGGGGGCGCGGGTATTCACCCCTCCACTTT
CDR3: CASDRGRGYSPLHF

J: TRBJ1-1
V: TRBV29-1
size: many
D: .
DNA: TGCAGCGTTGAAGCCCGAATGAACACTGAAGCTTTCTTT
CDR3: CSVEARMNTEAFF

J: TRBJ2-2
V: TRBV15
size: few
D: .
DNA: TGTGCCACCAGCAACCCGGGTACGAACACCGGGGAGCTGTTTTTT
CDR3: CATSNPGTNTGELFF

J: TRBJ1-6
V: TRBV4-1
size: few
D: .
DNA: TGCGCCAGCAGCCAAACGACCAGAAATTCACCCCTCCACTTT
CDR3: CASSQTTRNSPLHF

J: TRBJ2-1
V: TRBV12-5
size: few
D: TRBD2
DNA: TGTGCTAGTGGCCGCGAGTACGGGGGAGGGCCGAGCAATGAGCAGTTCTTC
CDR3: CASGREYGGGPSNEQFF

J: TRBJ1-2
V: TRBV20-1
size: .
D: .
DNA: TGCAGGGCGACGTCAAATAACTATGGCTACACCTTC
CDR3: CRATSNNYGYTF

J: TRBJ2-2
V: TRBV6-1
size: many
D: .
DNA: TGTGCCAGCAGTCTGGGGCAATCCACCGGGGAGCTGTTTTTT
CDR3: CASSLGQSTGELFF

J: TRBJ2-7
V: TRBV9
size: .
D: .
DNA: TGTGCCAGCAGCGTAGGTCGGGATTTCTCCTACGAGCAGTACTTC
CDR3: CASSVGRDFSYEQYF